Below are 27 T cell receptor beta chains sequenced from a single sample in a study of post-analysis software for immune sequencing data. These receptors' targets are unknown. Overall study results and limits: Patients used a handful of TRBV segments, including TRBV5-6, TRBV5-1 and TRBV20-1, more often than controls.

Prepared TCR beta cDNA libraries contained unique molecular identifiers. In TCRdb, the PCR reads were re-called with MiXCR into one record per CDR3 protein. This repertoire shows roughly 700,000 distinct CDR3 sequences, roughly 27% found once; its top ten account for approximately 0.55%. Sequencing input: blood. The receptor set was obtained from a girl between 5 and 17 years old with multiple sclerosis.

This chain links TRBV29-1 with TRBJ1-3; D not certain. The CDR3 covers 13 residues. Germline lookup yields CDR1 SQVTM and CDR2 ANQGSEA. The V and J ends lost 7 bases and 4 bases respectively, with 14 bases between them. CDR3 loop: CSAGPNFGNTIYF. The CDR3 DNA is TGCAGCGCCGGCCCCAACTTCGGAAACACCATATATTTT.

The chain combines TRBV6-5 with TRBJ1-5; 7 nucleotides match TRBD1. V shed 6 bases and J 2 bases; nucleotides not matched to a gene: 4. CDR3 length equals 14 residues. Germline V lookup: CDR1 MNHEY, CDR2 SVGAGI. The CDR3 coding sequence is TGTGCCAGCAGGACAGGGCTCGGCAATCAGCCCCAGCATTTT. It codes for CASRTGLGNQPQHF.

In this sample, this clonotype turned up a few times. The chain has TRBV2 and TRBJ2-7; TRBD1 matches at 7 bases. From germline, CDR1 is SNHLY and CDR2 FYNNEI. CDR3 length: 14 residues. The ends lost 4 bases at V and 3 bases at J; junction bases unmatched: 6. CDR3 nucleotides: TGTGCCAGCAGTGGACAGGGAGCTAACTACGAGCAGTACTTC. This translates into CASSGQGANYEQYF.

This chain connects TRBV6-1 to TRBJ1-2; the D gene is possibly TRBD1 (5 bases). This CDR3 comprises 14 residues. The V end lost 2 bases, the J end lost 6 bases, and 13 bases lay between the germline ends. Germline CDR1 and CDR2: MNHNS and SASEGT. CDR3 sequence reads: CASSEISRGNGYTF. For the CDR3, the DNA is TGTGCCAGCAGTGAAATTAGTAGGGGTAATGGCTACACCTTC.

The chain is built from TRBV7-2 and TRBJ2-3, with TRBD1 as a possible D gene (5 bases). The CDR3 loop spans 14 amino acids. The germline V and J ends were trimmed by 9 bases and 1 base, with 14 bases remaining between them. CDR1 is SGHTA and CDR2 is FQGNSA in the germline V gene. CDR3 in amino acids: CASQPQTGTDTQYF. CDR3 bases: TGTGCCAGTCAGCCGCAGACAGGCACAGATACGCAGTATTTT. The full variable domain, in which reference TRBV7-2 and TRBJ2-3 provide the parts outside the CDR3, is GAGVSQSPSNKVTEKGKDVELRCDPISGHTALYWYRQSLGQGLEFLIYFQGNSAPDKSGLPSDRFSAERTGGSVSTLTIQRTQQEDSAVYLCASQPQTGTDTQYFGPGTRLTVL.

For this clonotype: As the CDR3 is not closed by the conserved phenylalanine or tryptophan, this likely results from a read error. The rearrangement joins TRBV20-1 to TRBJ2-4, with TRBD2 matching over 8 bases. The J call may be mistaken, given a closer DNA end match to TRBJ2-5. The CDR3 sequence is 16 residues long. Germline V gives CDR1 DFQATT, CDR2 SNEGSKA (reference sequence). CDR3 loop: CSARVEDGGARETQYC. DNA of the CDR3: TGCAGTGCTAGAGTGGAAGACGGGGGGGCGCGCGAGACCCAGTACTGC.

The chain has TRBV29-1 and TRBJ2-3; perhaps TRBD2 as D (6 bases). The CDR3 loop spans 14 amino acids. The germline V gene encodes CDR1 SQVTM and CDR2 ANQGSEA. The germline V and J ends were trimmed by 6 bases and 0 bases, with 13 bases remaining between them. CDR3 nucleotide sequence: TGCAGCGTCGGAGCAGGGAGGAGCACAGATACGCAGTATTTT. This codes for CSVGAGRSTDTQYF.

There are a few counts of this clonotype. The chain carries TRBV12-3 or TRBV12-4 and TRBJ1-1; D not certain. CDR3 length: 13 residues. V gave up 8 bases and J gave up 4 bases, with 14 bases separating them. The DNA of the CDR3 is TGTGCCAGCGTCGGGGTAGCAGTCACTGAAGCTTTCTTT. It codes for CASVGVAVTEAFF.

The chain recombines TRBV29-1 with TRBJ2-1; a possible D gene is TRBD2 (5 bases). CDR1 is SQVTM, CDR2 ANQGSEA, per germline. This CDR3 comprises 12 residues. Between the trimmed V and J ends, which lost 0 bases and 8 bases, there was a span of 8 bases. CDR3 amino acids: CSVEDGGDEQFF. CDR3 nucleotide sequence: TGCAGCGTTGAAGACGGAGGCGATGAGCAGTTCTTC.

This chain joins TRBV6-6 and TRBJ2-2; maybe TRBD2 (6 bases). The ends were cut back, 7 bases at V and 3 bases at J, with 12 bases in the middle. Germline CDR1 MNHNY, CDR2 SVGAGI (reference sequence). The length of the CDR3 is 14 residues. The CDR3 DNA is TGTGCCAGCACCCTCGGAGGGTACACCGGGGAGCTGTTTTTT. The encoded protein is CASTLGGYTGELFF.

This chain links TRBV11-2 with TRBJ2-1; 9 bases map to TRBD1. Germline V gene lookup returns CDR1 SGHAT and CDR2 FQNNGV. This CDR3 spans 15 amino acids. V was pared by 5 bases and J by 6 bases, with 8 bases of the junction left unmatched. The CDR3 coding sequence is TGTGCCAGCAGCATAGGAGGGACAGGGATCAATGAGCAGTTCTTC. This gives the protein CASSIGGTGINEQFF.

The J gene is TRBJ1-3, the V gene TRBV12-3 or TRBV12-4; unclear D gene. The CDR3 is 14 residues long. Between the trimmed V and J ends, which lost 3 bases and 2 bases, there was a span of 8 bases. DNA for the CDR3: TGTGCCAGCAGTTTTTACGGAGCTGGAAACACCATATATTTT. Protein sequence: CASSFYGAGNTIYF.

V is TRBV7-2 and J is TRBJ2-3, with a weak D call TRBD2 (6 bases). From germline, CDR1 is SGHTA and CDR2 FQGNSA. The CDR3 covers 16 residues. V lost 5 bases and J 3 bases, leaving 18 bases between the germline ends. CDR3 sequence reads: CASSTDGRGSTDTQYF. The CDR3 coding sequence is TGTGCCAGCAGCACAGACGGCCGGGGGTCGACAGATACGCAGTATTTT.

The chain employs TRBV7-8 and TRBJ2-3; D gene uncertain. Trimming left V 5 bases short and J 2 bases short, with 5 bases between. The germline V gene has CDR1 SGHVS and CDR2 FQNEAQ. The CDR3 sequence is 12 residues long. CDR3 in amino acids: CASSTHTDTQYF. The DNA for the CDR3 is TGTGCCAGCAGCACCCACACAGATACGCAGTATTTT.

The chain combines TRBV11-2 with TRBJ2-3; TRBD2 agrees at 8 bases. This CDR3 has 15 amino acids. The germline V gene has CDR1 SGHAT and CDR2 FQNNGV. The V segment lost 6 bases and the J segment 0 bases; nucleotides outside the gene matches: 5. The chain's CDR3 is CASSRRGGSTDTQYF. The DNA of the CDR3 is TGTGCCAGCAGTCGACGGGGGGGAAGCACAGATACGCAGTATTTT.

A few counts support this clonotype. At one boundary the junction diverges from the germline segment, which might be a read error. J is TRBJ1-3 and V is TRBV6-5; D possibly corresponds to TRBD1 (5 bases). The CDR3 contains 16 residues. CDR1 is MNHEY and CDR2 is SVGAGI in the germline V gene. The chain's CDR3 is CANSNRRRGSGNTIYF. Here the CDR3 DNA reads TGTGCCAACAGTAACCGCCGTCGGGGGAGTGGAAACACCATATATTTT.

This clonotype has just a few counts. The V and J genes are TRBV10-3 and TRBJ1-2; D call uncertain. The germline gives CDR1 ENHRY, CDR2 SYGVKD. The V end was cut by 2 bases, the J end by 8 bases, with 12 bases between. The CDR3 runs to 13 residues. The DNA for the CDR3 is TGTGCCATCAGTGAGGACGGCTTCTTGGGCTACACCTTC. Protein: CAISEDGFLGYTF.

The chain carries TRBV9 and TRBJ1-2; maybe TRBD1 (6 bases). Germline V lookup: CDR1 SGDLS, CDR2 YYNGEE. With 5 bases removed from V and 8 bases from J, the gap between germline ends came to 10 bases. The CDR3 runs 11 residues. The CDR3: CASRSRGGYTF. The DNA of the CDR3 is TGTGCCAGCAGGTCGAGGGGGGGCTACACCTTC. The entire variable domain, with the rest obtained from reference TRBV9 and TRBJ1-2, is as follows: DSGVTQTPKHLITATGQRVTLRCSPRSGDLSVYWYQQSLDQGLQFLIQYYNGEERAKGNILERFSAQQFPDLHSELNLSSLELGDSALYFCASRSRGGYTFGSGTRLTVV.

This clonotype was seen many times. This chain joins TRBV7-2 and TRBJ2-5; D unclear. The CDR3 extends over 12 amino acids. Trimming cost V 4 bases and J 7 bases, with 10 bases left between them. CDR1 is SGHTA and CDR2 is FQGNSA in the germline V gene. The CDR3 loop reads CASSSPRRTQYF. CDR3 DNA: TGTGCCAGCAGCTCCCCTCGGAGGACCCAGTACTTC.

This clonotype was found many times. For the CDR3, the DNA is TGCAGCGTTGAAGACCCGTTGGCGGGAGGCCTTCGGGAGCAGTACTTC. Its protein is CSVEDPLAGGLREQYF. The chain employs TRBV29-1 and TRBJ2-7; 8 bases align to TRBD2. With 0 bases clipped from V and 7 bases from J, the junction kept 14 bases outside the gene matches. Germline lookup yields CDR1 SQVTM and CDR2 ANQGSEA. The CDR3 covers 16 residues.

Only a few counts were recorded for this clonotype. The V gene is TRBV6-2 or TRBV6-3, the J gene TRBJ2-7; the D is unclear. V was cut by 5 bases and J by 5 bases, with 13 bases left in between. There are 13 residues in the CDR3. Germline V gives CDR1 MNHEY, CDR2 SVGEGT. The CDR3 loop is CASSNPSGDEQYF. The CDR3, as DNA: TGTGCCAGCAGTAACCCAAGTGGCGACGAGCAGTACTTC.

This chain links TRBV4-1 with TRBJ2-2; D is uncertain. Trimming took off 1 base at V and 8 bases at J, with 17 bases between the two ends. The length of the CDR3 is 16 residues. Germline-derived CDR1 and CDR2 are MGHRA and YSYEKL. CDR3 amino acids: CASSQGVSILEGELFF. For the CDR3, the DNA is TGCGCCAGCAGCCAAGGGGTATCCATTCTGGAGGGGGAGCTGTTTTTT.

This clonotype has more than one count but fewer than ten. The chain is built from TRBV27 and TRBJ2-7; no firm D call. Per the germline V gene, CDR1 is MNHEY and CDR2 is SMNVEV (reference sequence). The ends were cut back, 3 bases at V and 7 bases at J, with 13 bases in the middle. The CDR3 covers 13 residues. The CDR3 region has the DNA TGTGCCAGCAGTTTCGGGCAGACTGGGGAGCAGTACTTC. Translating it yields CASSFGQTGEQYF.

This clonotype came up once. The chain employs TRBV12-3 or TRBV12-4 and TRBJ1-5, with TRBD1 matching 7 bases. The length of the CDR3 is 14 residues. The ends lost 5 bases at V and 2 bases at J; junction bases unmatched: 3. The CDR3 coding sequence is TGTGCCAGCAGTGCGCAGGGGGGCAATCAGCCCCAGCATTTT. Amino acids: CASSAQGGNQPQHF.

This clonotype was counted only a few times. V is TRBV20-1 and J is TRBJ2-1; no reliable D call. V shed 4 bases and J shed 4 bases, with 14 bases lying between them. This CDR3 has 14 residues. CDR1 and CDR2 from the germline V gene are DFQATT and SNEGSKA (reference sequence). The CDR3 region is CSAIRVSGYNEQFF. CDR3 coding DNA: TGCAGTGCTATAAGGGTTTCTGGTTACAATGAGCAGTTCTTC.

This clonotype was picked up a small number of times. V usage is TRBV7-2 and J usage is TRBJ1-2; 9 nucleotides line up with TRBD1. Germline V gene lookup returns CDR1 SGHTA and CDR2 FQGNSA. Unmatched junction bases numbered 6, after V lost 5 bases and J lost 5 bases. This CDR3 contains 14 residues. The DNA of the CDR3 is TGTGCCAGCAGCCCCAAGGACAGGGGTTATGGCTACACCTTC. Translation: CASSPKDRGYGYTF.

The chain is built from TRBV29-1 and TRBJ1-2; 8 positions match TRBD1. CDR3 length: 14 amino acids. Germline assignment: CDR1 SQVTM and CDR2 ANQGSEA. With 4 bases clipped from V and 8 bases from J, the junction kept 12 bases outside the gene matches. CDR3 protein: CSVGGKTGEEGYTF. The CDR3 region has the DNA TGCAGCGTTGGGGGAAAGACAGGGGAGGAGGGCTACACCTTC.